This passage covers 2 T cell receptor beta chains from one sample sequenced in a study of T cell responses to AZD1222 COVID-19 vaccine. Profiling relied on immunoSEQ multiplex PCR, and the TCRdb table lists in-frame clones only, not all of them. Among roughly 150,000 clones, 85% to 90% were seen once, and the ten largest hold approximately 3%. The sequenced sample was peripheral blood, obtained 28 days after the second AZD1222 dose. These TCRs come from an adult who received the AZD1222 COVID-19 vaccine.

The J gene is TRBJ2-7, the V gene TRBV3-1 (or the pseudogene TRBV3-2); 7 bases line up with TRBD1. The CDR3 consists of 14 residues. Per germline, CDR1 LGHDT and CDR2 YNNKEL (reference sequence). The V segment lost 4 bases and the J segment 1 base; nucleotides outside the gene matches: 4. The chain's CDR3 is CASSPGQYSYEQYF. CDR3 bases: TGTGCCAGCAGCCCGGGACAGTATTCCTACGAGCAGTACTTC.

The chain couples TRBV28 to TRBJ1-1; D perhaps matches TRBD1 (6 bases). Deletions cut 5 bases from V and 5 bases from J, with 18 bases between. CDR1 is MDHEN and CDR2 is SYDVKM in the germline V gene. The CDR3 covers 15 residues. The CDR3 spells CASSPPWGGATEAFF. In DNA, the CDR3 is TGTGCCAGCAGTCCTCCCTGGGGGGGGGCTACTGAAGCTTTCTTT. The whole variable domain, remainder taken from reference TRBV28 and TRBJ1-1, is DVKVTQSSRYLVKRTGEKVFLECVQDMDHENMFWYRQDPGLGLRLIYFSYDVKMKEKGDIPEGYSVSREKKERFSLILESASTNQTSMYLCASSPPWGGATEAFFGQGTRLTVV.